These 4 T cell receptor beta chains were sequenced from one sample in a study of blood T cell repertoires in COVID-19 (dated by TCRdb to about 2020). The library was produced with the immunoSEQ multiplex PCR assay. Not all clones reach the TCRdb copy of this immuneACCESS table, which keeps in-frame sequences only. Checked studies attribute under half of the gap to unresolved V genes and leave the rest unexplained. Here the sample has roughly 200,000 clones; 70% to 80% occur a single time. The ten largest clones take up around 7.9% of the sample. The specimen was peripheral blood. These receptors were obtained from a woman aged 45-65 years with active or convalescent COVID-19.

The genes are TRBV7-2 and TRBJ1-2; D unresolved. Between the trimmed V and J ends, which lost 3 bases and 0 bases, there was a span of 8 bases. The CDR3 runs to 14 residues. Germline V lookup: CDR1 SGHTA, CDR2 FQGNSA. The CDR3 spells CASSLSQPNYGYTF. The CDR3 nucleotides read TGTGCCAGCAGCTTGAGCCAACCTAACTATGGCTACACCTTC.

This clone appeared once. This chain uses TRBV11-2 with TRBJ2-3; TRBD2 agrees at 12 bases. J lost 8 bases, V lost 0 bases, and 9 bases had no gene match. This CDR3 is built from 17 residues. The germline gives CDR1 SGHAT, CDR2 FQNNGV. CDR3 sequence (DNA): TGTGCCAGCAGCTTAGATTCCCGCGCTAGCGGGAGGGGTACGCAGTATTTT. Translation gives CASSLDSRASGRGTQYF.

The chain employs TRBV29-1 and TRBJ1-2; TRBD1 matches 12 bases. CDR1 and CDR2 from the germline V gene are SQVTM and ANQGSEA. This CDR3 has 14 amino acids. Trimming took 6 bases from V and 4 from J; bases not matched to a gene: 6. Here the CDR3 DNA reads TGCAGCGTCGGGACAGGGGGCGCCTCCTATGGCTACACCTTC. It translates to CSVGTGGASYGYTF. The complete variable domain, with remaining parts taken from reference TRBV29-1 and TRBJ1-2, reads SAVISQKPSRDICQRGTSLTIQCQVDSQVTMMFWYRQQPGQSLTLIATANQGSEATYESGFVIDKFPISRPNLTFSTLTVSNMSPEDSSIYLCSVGTGGASYGYTFGSGTRLTVV.

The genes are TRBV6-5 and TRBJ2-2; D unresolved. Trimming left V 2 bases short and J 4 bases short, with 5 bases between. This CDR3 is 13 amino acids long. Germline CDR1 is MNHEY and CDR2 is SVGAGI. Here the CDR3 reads CASSYEATGELFF. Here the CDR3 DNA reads TGTGCCAGCAGTTACGAGGCCACCGGGGAGCTGTTTTTT.